The source of this T cell receptor beta chain is a study of Ad26.COV2.S vaccination and SARS-CoV-2 variants. Treatment given: around 19 received Ad26.COV2.S at low or high dose, single or two shots; several received placebo; per-sample allocation not given. All samples were drawn on day 63, counting from the first vaccine or placebo injection. The CDR3 runs to 15 residues. With 0 bases removed from V and 0 bases from J, the gap between germline ends came to 7 bases. Germline loops: CDR1 MNHEY, CDR2 SMNVEV (reference sequence). Sequenced by immunoSEQ multiplex PCR; TCRdb stores in-frame clones only, minus some. Of 300,000 to 400,000 clones in the sample, roughly 84% were seen once.

V usage is TRBV27 and J usage is TRBJ2-3, with a tentative D call TRBD2 (6 bases). The material sequenced was peripheral blood, taken in a trial of Ad26.COV2.S vaccine versus placebo. The origin of this receptor is a person between 18 and 59 years old who received the Ad26.COV2.S COVID-19 vaccine or a placebo. The CDR3 sequence is CASSLSSGSTDTQYF. The CDR3 DNA follows: TGTGCCAGCAGTTTATCCAGCGGGAGCACAGATACGCAGTATTTT.